The sequence of this T cell receptor beta chain was determined in a study of spatial heterogeneity in lung cancer. In germline, CDR1 is LNHDA, CDR2 SQIVND (reference sequence). The CDR3 sequence is 15 residues long. J gave up 0 bases and V 3 bases, and 4 bases lay outside the gene matches. Each TCR cDNA molecule carried a unique molecular identifier. TCRdb called the 5' RACE reads again in MiXCR, with one record for every CDR3 protein. The sample lists about 85,000 distinct CDR3 sequences; approximately 20% were seen once. Time point defined: sample taken at primary tumor resection. Researchers sequenced whole RNA taken from tumor, nontumor lung or frozen PBMC without sorting. This clonotype occurred a few times.

The material sequenced was PBMCs, taken at surgery. The chain links TRBV19 to TRBJ2-7, with 8 bases lining up with TRBD1. This sequence was found in a male donor with early-stage non-small cell lung cancer. CDR3 sequence: CASSITGTGSYEQYF. The CDR3 DNA sequence: TGTGCCAGTAGTATCACCGGGACAGGCTCCTACGAGCAGTACTTC.